This T cell receptor (beta chain) was documented in a study of T cells after yellow fever vaccination. Study results and caveats: Bulk-population clonotypes that are abundant could appear as contaminants in FACS-sorted repertoires.

Between the trimmed V and J ends, which lost 3 bases and 4 bases, there was a span of 9 bases. Looked up from germline, CDR1 is MNHEY and CDR2 is SMNVEV (reference sequence). CDR3 length: 13 amino acids. On this clonotype: Its antigen is unidentified.

TCRdb re-called the 5' RACE reads with MiXCR, one entry per CDR3 protein. The data show about 550,000 distinct CDR3 sequences, about 19% seen once. This clonotype was obtained from a man aged 30 to 45 who received the YFV17D yellow fever vaccine. The chain is built from TRBV27 and TRBJ2-5; D ambiguous. The source was PBMCs, collected 15 days after the yellow fever booster vaccination. Here the CDR3 DNA reads TGTGCCAGCAGTTTTCGGGTTTCAGAGACCCAGTACTTC. It codes for CASSFRVSETQYF.